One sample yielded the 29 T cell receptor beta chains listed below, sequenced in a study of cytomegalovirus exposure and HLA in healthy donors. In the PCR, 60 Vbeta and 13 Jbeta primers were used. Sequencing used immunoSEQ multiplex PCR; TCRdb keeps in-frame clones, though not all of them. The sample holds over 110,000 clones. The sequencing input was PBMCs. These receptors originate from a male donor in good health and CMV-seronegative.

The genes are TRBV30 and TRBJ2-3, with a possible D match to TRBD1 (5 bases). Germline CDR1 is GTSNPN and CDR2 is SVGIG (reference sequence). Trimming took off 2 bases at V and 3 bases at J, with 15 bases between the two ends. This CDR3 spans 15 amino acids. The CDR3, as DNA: TGTGCCTGGAGTTGGGGCACAACGTCGACAGATACGCAGTATTTT. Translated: CAWSWGTTSTDTQYF.

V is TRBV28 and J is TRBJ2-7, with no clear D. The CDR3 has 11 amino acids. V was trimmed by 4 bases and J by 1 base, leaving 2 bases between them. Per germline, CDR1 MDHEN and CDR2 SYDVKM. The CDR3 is CASSSSYEQYF. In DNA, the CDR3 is TGTGCCAGCAGTTCATCCTACGAGCAGTACTTC.

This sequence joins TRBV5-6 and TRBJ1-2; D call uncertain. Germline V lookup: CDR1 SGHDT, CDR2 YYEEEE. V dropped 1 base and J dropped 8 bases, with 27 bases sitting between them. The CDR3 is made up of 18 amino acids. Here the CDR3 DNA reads TGTGCCAGCAGCTTGAGTCTGAGGAAGCGCCCAGGACTTGGGGGCTACACCTTC. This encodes CASSLSLRKRPGLGGYTF.

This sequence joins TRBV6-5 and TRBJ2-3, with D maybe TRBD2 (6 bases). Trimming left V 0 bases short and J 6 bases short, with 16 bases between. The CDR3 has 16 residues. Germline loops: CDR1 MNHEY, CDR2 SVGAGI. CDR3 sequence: CASSYSLRDFSDTQYF. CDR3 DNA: TGTGCCAGCAGTTACTCTCTGCGGGACTTCTCGGATACGCAGTATTTT.

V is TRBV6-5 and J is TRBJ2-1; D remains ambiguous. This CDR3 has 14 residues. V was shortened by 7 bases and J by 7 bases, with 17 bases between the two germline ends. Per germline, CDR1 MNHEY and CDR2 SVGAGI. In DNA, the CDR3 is TGTGCCAGCACCCGAGCTGGGCTATCTAATGAGCAGTTCTTC. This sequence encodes CASTRAGLSNEQFF.

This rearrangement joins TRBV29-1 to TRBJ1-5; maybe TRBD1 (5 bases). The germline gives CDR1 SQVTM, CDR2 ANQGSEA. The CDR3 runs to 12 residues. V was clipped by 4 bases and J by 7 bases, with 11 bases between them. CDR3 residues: CSVGQGRQPQHF. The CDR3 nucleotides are TGCAGCGTTGGCCAGGGAAGACAGCCCCAGCATTTT. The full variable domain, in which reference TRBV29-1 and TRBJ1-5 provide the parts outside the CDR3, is SAVISQKPSRDICQRGTSLTIQCQVDSQVTMMFWYRQQPGQSLTLIATANQGSEATYESGFVIDKFPISRPNLTFSTLTVSNMSPEDSSIYLCSVGQGRQPQHFGDGTRLSIL.

The CDR3 loop reads CASSFLTAAQHF. The DNA of the CDR3 is TGTGCCAGCAGTTTTTTAACAGCCGCCCAGCATTTT. The chain has TRBV28 and TRBJ1-5; D ambiguous. The germline V and J ends were trimmed by 3 bases and 11 bases, with 11 bases remaining between them. This CDR3 has 12 amino acids. Looked up from germline, CDR1 is MDHEN and CDR2 is SYDVKM.

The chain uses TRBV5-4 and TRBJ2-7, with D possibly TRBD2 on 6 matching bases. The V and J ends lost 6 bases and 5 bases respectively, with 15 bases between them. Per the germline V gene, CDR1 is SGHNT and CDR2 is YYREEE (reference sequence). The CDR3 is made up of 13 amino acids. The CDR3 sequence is CASKGGGDNEQYF. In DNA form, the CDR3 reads TGTGCCAGCAAAGGAGGAGGGGATAACGAGCAGTACTTC.

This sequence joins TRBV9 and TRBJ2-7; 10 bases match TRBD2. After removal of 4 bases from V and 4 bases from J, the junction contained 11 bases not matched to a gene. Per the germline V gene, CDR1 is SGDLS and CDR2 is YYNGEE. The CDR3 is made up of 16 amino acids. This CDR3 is CASSKSVLAGVYEQYF. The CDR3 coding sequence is TGTGCCAGCAGCAAGTCGGTCCTAGCGGGGGTGTACGAGCAGTACTTC.

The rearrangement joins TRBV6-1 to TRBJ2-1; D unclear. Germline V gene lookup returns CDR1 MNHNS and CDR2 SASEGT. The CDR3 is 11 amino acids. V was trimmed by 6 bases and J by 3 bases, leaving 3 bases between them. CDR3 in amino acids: CASSIYNEQFF. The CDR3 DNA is TGTGCCAGCAGCATCTACAATGAGCAGTTCTTC.

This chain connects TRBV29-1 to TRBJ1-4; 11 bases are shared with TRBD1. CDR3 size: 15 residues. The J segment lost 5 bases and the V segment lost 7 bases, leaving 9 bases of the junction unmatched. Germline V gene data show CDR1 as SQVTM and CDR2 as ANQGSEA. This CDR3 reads CSARMGTGGNEKLFF. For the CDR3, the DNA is TGCAGCGCCCGGATGGGGACAGGGGGGAATGAAAAACTGTTTTTT.

The CDR3 reads CASSIGGQGVAFF. CDR3 DNA: TGTGCCAGTAGTATTGGGGGACAGGGGGTAGCTTTCTTT. The chain uses TRBV19 and TRBJ1-1; 11 nucleotides line up with TRBD1. The CDR3 covers 13 residues. Germline CDR1 and CDR2: LNHDA and SQIVND (reference sequence). The ends lost 3 bases at V and 10 bases at J; junction bases unmatched: 4.

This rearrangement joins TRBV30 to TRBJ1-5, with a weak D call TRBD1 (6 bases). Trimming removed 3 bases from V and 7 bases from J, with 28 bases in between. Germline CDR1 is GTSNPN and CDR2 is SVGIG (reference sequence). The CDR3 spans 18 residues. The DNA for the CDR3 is TGTGCCTGGAGGGCAGGGGACGCTGGGGGTGGAGGATTCCAGCCCCAGCATTTT. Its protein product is CAWRAGDAGGGGFQPQHF.

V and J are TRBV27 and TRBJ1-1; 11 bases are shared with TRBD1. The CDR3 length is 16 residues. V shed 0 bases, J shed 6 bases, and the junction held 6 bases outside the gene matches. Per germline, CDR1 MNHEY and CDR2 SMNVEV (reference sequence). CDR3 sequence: CASSLSWTGGRAEAFF. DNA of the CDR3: TGTGCCAGCAGTTTATCGTGGACAGGGGGCAGGGCTGAAGCTTTCTTT.

CDR3 bases: TGCGCCAGCAGCCCGACAGGGAACACTGAAGCTTTCTTT. Its translation is CASSPTGNTEAFF. The chain couples TRBV4-3 to TRBJ1-1; a weak D match, TRBD1 (6 bases). V was cut by 4 bases and J by 1 base, with 7 bases left in between. CDR1 and CDR2 (germline): LGHNA, YSLEER. The CDR3 sequence is 13 residues long.

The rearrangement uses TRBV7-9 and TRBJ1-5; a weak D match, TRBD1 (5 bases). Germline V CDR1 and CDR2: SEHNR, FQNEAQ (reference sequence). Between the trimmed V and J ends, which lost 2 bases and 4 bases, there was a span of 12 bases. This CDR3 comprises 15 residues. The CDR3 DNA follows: TGTGCCAGCAGCTTATTAGGGGCCGATAATCAGCCCCAGCATTTT. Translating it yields CASSLLGADNQPQHF.

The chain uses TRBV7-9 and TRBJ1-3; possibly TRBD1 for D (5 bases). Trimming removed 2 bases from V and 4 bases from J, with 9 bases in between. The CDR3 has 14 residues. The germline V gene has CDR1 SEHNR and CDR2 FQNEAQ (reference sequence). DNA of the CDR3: TGTGCCAGCAGCTTATCAGGGAAAGGAAACACCATATATTTT. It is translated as CASSLSGKGNTIYF. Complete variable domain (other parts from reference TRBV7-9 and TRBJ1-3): DTGVSQNPRHKITKRGQNVTFRCDPISEHNRLYWYRQTLGQGPEFLTYFQNEAQLEKSRLLSDRFSAERPKGSFSTLEIQRTEQGDSAMYLCASSLSGKGNTIYFGEGSWLTVV.

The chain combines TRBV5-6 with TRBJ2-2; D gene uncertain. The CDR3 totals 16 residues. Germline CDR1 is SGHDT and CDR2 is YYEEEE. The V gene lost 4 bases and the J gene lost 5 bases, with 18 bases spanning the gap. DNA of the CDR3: TGTGCCAGCAGCGTGGACCCAACCCTATCAACCGGGGAGCTGTTTTTT. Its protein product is CASSVDPTLSTGELFF.

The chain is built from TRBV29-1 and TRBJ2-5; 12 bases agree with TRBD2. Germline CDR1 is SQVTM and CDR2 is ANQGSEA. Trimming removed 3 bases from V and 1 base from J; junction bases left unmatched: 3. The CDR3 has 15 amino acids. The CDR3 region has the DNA TGCAGCGTTGAGACTAGCGGGAGATCCCAAGAGACCCAGTACTTC. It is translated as CSVETSGRSQETQYF.

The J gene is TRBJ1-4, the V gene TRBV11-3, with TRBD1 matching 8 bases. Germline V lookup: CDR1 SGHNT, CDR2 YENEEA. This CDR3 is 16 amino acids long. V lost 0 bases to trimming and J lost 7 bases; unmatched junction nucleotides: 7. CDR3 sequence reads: CASSLENGRGREKLFF. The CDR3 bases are TGTGCCAGCAGCTTAGAAAACGGCAGGGGGCGTGAAAAACTGTTTTTT.

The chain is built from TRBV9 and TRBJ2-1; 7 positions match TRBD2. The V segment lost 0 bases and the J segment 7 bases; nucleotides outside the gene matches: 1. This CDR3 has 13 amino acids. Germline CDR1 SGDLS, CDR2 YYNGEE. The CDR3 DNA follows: TGTGCCAGCAGCGTAGGACTAGCAAATGAGCAGTTCTTC. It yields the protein CASSVGLANEQFF. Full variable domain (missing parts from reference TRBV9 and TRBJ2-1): DSGVTQTPKHLITATGQRVTLRCSPRSGDLSVYWYQQSLDQGLQFLIQYYNGEERAKGNILERFSAQQFPDLHSELNLSSLELGDSALYFCASSVGLANEQFFGPGTRLTVL.

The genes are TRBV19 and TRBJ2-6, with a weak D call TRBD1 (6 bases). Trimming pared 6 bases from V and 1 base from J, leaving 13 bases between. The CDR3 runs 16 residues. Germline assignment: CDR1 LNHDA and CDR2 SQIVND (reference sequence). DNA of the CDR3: TGTGCCAGTAGGCTACAGGGTGCATCTGGGGCCAACGTCCTGACTTTC. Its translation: CASRLQGASGANVLTF.

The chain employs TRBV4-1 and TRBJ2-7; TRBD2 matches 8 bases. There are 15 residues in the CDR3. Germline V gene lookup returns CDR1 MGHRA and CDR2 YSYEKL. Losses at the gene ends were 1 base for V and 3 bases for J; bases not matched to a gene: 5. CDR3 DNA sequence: TGCGCCAGCAGCCAAGGGGCCGGGGGGGTCTACGAGCAGTACTTC. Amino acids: CASSQGAGGVYEQYF.

In DNA, the CDR3 is TGCGCCAGCAGCCCCACCTCTAGCGGGGGATTCACAGATACGCAGTATTTT. Protein sequence: CASSPTSSGGFTDTQYF. The chain links TRBV5-1 to TRBJ2-3; 10 bases are a match to TRBD2. V lost 4 bases to trimming and J lost 2 bases; unmatched junction nucleotides: 10. The CDR3 is made up of 17 amino acids. CDR1 and CDR2 (germline): SGHRS, YFSETQ.

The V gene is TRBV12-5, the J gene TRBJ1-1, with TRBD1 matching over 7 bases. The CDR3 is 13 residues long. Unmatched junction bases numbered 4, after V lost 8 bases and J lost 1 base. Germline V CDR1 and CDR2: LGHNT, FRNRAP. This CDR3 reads CASQTGWNTEAFF. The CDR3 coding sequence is TGTGCTAGTCAGACAGGGTGGAACACTGAAGCTTTCTTT.

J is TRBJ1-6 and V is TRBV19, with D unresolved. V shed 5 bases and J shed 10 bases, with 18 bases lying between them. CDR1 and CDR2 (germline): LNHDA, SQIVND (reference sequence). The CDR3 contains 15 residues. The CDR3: CASSLTGIEGSPLHF. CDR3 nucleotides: TGTGCCAGTAGTTTGACGGGAATCGAAGGATCACCCCTCCACTTT.

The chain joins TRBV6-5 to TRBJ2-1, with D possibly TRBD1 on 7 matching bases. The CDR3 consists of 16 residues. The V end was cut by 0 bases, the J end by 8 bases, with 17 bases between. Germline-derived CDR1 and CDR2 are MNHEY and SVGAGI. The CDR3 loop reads CASSYSRQGGGDEQFF. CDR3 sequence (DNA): TGTGCCAGCAGTTACTCGCGTCAGGGGGGTGGGGATGAGCAGTTCTTC.

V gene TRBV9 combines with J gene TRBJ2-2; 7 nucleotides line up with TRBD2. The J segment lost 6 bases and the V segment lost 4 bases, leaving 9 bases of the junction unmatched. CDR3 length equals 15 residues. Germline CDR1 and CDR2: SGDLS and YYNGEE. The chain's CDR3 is CASSSREVGPGELFF. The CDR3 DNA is TGTGCCAGCAGCTCTCGGGAGGTGGGGCCCGGGGAGCTGTTTTTT. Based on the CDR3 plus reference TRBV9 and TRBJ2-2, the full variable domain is DSGVTQTPKHLITATGQRVTLRCSPRSGDLSVYWYQQSLDQGLQFLIQYYNGEERAKGNILERFSAQQFPDLHSELNLSSLELGDSALYFCASSSREVGPGELFFGEGSRLTVL.

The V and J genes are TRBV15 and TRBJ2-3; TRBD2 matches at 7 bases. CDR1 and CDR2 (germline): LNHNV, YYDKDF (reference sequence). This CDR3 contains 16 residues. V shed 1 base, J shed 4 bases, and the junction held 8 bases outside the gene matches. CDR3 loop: CATSRAGSRGADTQYF. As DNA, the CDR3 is TGTGCCACCAGCAGAGCAGGGAGCCGGGGGGCAGATACGCAGTATTTT.